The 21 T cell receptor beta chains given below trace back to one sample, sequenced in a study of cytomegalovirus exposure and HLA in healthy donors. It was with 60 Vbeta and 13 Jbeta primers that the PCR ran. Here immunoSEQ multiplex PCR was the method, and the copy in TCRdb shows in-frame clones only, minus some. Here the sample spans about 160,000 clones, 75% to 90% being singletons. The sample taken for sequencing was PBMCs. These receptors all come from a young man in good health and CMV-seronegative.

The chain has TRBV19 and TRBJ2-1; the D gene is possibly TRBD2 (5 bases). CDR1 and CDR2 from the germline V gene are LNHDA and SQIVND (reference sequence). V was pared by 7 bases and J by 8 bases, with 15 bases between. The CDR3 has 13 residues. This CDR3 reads CASKGRTGHEQFF. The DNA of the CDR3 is TGTGCCAGTAAAGGAAGGACTGGCCATGAGCAGTTCTTC. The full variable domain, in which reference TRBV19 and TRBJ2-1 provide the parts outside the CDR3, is DGGITQSPKYLFRKEGQNVTLSCEQNLNHDAMYWYRQDPGQGLRLIYYSQIVNDFQKGDIAEGYSVSREKKESFPLTVTSAQKNPTAFYLCASKGRTGHEQFFGPGTRLTVL.

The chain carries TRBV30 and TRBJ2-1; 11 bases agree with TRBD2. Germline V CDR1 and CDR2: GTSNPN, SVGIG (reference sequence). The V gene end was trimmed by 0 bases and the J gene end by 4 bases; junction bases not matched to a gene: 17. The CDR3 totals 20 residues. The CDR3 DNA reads TGTGCCTGGAGTGTGTGGGGGGACATCTTAGCGGGAGGGCCTTACAATGAGCAGTTCTTC. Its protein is CAWSVWGDILAGGPYNEQFF.

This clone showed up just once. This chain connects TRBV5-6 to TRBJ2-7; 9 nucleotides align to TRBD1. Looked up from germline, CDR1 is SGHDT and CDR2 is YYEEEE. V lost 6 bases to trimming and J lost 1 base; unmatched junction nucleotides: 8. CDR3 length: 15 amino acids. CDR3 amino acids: CASTPMTGGSYEQYF. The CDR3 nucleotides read TGTGCCAGCACCCCAATGACAGGGGGTTCCTACGAGCAGTACTTC.

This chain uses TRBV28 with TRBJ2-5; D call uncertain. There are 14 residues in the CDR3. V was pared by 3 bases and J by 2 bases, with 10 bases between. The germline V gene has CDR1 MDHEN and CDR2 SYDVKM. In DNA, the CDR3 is TGTGCCAGCAGTTTGCGGTTAACTCAAGAGACCCAGTACTTC. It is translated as CASSLRLTQETQYF.

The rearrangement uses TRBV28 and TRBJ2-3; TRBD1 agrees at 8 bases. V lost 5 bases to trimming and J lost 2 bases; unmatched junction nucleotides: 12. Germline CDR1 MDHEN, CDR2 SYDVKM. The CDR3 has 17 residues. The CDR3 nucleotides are TGTGCCAGCAGTCACCCTCCGGGACAGGACTTCACAGATACGCAGTATTTT. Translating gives CASSHPPGQDFTDTQYF.

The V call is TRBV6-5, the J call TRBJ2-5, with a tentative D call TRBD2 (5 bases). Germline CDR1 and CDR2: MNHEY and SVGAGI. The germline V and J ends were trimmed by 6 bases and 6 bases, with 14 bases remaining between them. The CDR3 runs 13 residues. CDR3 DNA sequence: TGTGCCAGCAGGCGGGCGTCTGAGAAGACCCAGTACTTC. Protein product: CASRRASEKTQYF.

The CDR3 loop is CASSLAWAGYGYTF. CDR3 in DNA: TGCGCCAGCAGCTTGGCCTGGGCAGGCTATGGCTACACCTTC. The chain combines TRBV5-1 with TRBJ1-2; D is uncertain. The germline V gene encodes CDR1 SGHRS and CDR2 YFSETQ. V lost 0 bases to trimming and J lost 4 bases, with 10 bases between them. This CDR3 comprises 14 residues.

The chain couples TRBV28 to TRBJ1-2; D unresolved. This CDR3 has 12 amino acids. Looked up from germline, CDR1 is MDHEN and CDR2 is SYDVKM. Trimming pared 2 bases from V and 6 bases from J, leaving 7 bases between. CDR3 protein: CASSLVGDGYTF. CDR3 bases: TGTGCCAGCAGTTTAGTCGGAGATGGCTACACCTTC.

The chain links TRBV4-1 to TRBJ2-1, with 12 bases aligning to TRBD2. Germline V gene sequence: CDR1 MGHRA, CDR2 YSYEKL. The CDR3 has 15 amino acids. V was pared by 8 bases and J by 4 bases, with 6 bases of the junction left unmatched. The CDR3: CASSRLAGVYNEQFF. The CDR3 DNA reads TGCGCCAGCTCCCGACTAGCGGGAGTTTACAATGAGCAGTTCTTC.

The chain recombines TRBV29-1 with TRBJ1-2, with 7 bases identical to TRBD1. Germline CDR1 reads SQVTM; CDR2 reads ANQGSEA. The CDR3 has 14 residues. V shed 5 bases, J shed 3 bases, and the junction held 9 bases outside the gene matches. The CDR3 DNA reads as TGCAGCGTTTACCCTACAGGGGAGGACTATGGCTACACCTTC. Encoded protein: CSVYPTGEDYGYTF.

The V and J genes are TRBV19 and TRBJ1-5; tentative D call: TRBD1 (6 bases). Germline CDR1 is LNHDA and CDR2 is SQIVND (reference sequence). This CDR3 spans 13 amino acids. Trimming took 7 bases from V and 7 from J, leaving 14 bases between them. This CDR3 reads CASMGGRGQPQHF. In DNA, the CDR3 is TGTGCCAGTATGGGGGGGCGTGGGCAGCCCCAGCATTTT.

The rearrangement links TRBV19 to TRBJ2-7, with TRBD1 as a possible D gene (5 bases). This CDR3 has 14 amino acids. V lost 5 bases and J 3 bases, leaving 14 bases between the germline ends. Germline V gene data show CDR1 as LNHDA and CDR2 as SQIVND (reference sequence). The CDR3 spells CASSQGVLNYEQYF. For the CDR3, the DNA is TGTGCCAGTAGTCAAGGGGTCCTAAACTACGAGCAGTACTTC.

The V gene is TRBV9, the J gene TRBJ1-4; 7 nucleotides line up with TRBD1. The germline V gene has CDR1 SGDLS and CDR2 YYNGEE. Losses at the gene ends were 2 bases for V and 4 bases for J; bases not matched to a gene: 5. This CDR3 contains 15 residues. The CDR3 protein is CASSVTTGNNEKLFF. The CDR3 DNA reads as TGTGCCAGCAGCGTGACGACAGGGAATAATGAAAAACTGTTTTTT. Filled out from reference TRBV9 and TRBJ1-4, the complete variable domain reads DSGVTQTPKHLITATGQRVTLRCSPRSGDLSVYWYQQSLDQGLQFLIQYYNGEERAKGNILERFSAQQFPDLHSELNLSSLELGDSALYFCASSVTTGNNEKLFFGSGTQLSVL.

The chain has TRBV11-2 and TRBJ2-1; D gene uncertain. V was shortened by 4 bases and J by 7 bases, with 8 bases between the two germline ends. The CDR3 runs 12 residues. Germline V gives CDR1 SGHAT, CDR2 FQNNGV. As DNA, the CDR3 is TGTGCCAGCAGCTCCCAGAGGAATGAGCAGTTCTTC. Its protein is CASSSQRNEQFF.

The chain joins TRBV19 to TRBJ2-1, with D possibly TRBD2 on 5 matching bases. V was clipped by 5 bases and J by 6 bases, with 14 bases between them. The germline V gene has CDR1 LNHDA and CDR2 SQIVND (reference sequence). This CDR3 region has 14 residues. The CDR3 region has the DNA TGTGCCAGTAGTGAACTGACCGGGATCAATGAGCAGTTCTTC. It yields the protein CASSELTGINEQFF.

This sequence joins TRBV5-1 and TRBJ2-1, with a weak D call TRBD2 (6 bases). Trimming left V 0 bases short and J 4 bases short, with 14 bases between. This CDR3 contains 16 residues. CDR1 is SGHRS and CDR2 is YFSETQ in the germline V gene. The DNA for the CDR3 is TGCGCCAGCAGCTTGGGGACGGCGGGACCGTACAATGAGCAGTTCTTC. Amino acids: CASSLGTAGPYNEQFF.

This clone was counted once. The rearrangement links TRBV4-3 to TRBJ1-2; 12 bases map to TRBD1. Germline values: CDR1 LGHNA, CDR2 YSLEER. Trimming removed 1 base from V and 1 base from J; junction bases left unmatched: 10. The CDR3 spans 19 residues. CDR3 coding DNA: TGCGCCAGCAGCCAAGGCTGGGGGACAGGGGGCGGATATAACTATGGCTACACCTTC. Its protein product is CASSQGWGTGGGYNYGYTF.

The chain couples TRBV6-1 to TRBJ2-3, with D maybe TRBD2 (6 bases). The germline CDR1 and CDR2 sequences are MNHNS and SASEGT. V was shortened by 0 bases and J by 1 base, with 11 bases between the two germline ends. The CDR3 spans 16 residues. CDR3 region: CASSEALGGGTDTQYF. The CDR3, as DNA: TGTGCCAGCAGTGAAGCGCTGGGGGGTGGCACAGATACGCAGTATTTT.

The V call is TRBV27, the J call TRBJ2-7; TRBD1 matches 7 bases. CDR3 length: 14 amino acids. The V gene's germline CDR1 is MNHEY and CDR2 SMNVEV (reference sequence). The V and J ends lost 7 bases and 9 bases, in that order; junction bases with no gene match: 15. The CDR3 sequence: CASNNRGRGSRQYF. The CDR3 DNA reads TGTGCCAGCAATAACAGGGGTAGGGGGTCAAGGCAGTACTTC.

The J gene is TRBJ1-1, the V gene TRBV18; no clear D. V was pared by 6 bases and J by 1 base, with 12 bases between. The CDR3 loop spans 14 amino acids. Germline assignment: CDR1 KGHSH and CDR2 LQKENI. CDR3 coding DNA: TGTGCCAGCTCCACCAGTGGGAGGAACACTGAAGCTTTCTTT. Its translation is CASSTSGRNTEAFF.

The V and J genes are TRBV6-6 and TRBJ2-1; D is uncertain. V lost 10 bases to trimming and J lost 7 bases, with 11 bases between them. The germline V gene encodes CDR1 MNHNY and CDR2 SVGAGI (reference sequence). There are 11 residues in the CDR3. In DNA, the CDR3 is TGTGCCATCGCCCTCGGGAATGAGCAGTTCTTC. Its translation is CAIALGNEQFF.